Each of the 15 T cell receptor beta chains below was sequenced from the same sample in a study of esophageal squamous cell carcinoma under preoperative chemotherapy. Sample time point: before preoperative PTX-NDP chemotherapy. TCRdb re-derived calls from the PCR reads in MiXCR, one entry per CDR3 protein. The data contain roughly 32,000 distinct CDR3 sequences, roughly half of them singletons. The specimen was collected from a patient given preoperative chemotherapy. The receptors were sampled from a human donor with esophageal squamous cell carcinoma. The donor label of this sample is uncertain.

Worth noting for this clonotype: Compared with germline, one end of the junction differs, possibly owing to a read error. The chain combines TRBV7-9 with TRBJ2-5, with D perhaps matching TRBD2 (5 bases). The germline gives CDR1 SEHNR, CDR2 FQNEAQ (reference sequence). The CDR3 extends over 11 amino acids. The CDR3 reads CASSFRETQLF. In nucleotides, the CDR3 is TGTGCCAGCAGCTTTAGGGAGACCCAGCTCTTC.

Remarks on this clonotype: Mismatch with germline at one junction end may stem from a read error. This rearrangement joins TRBV7-9 to TRBJ2-3; D is tentatively TRBD1 or TRBD2 (5 bases each). The CDR3 runs 16 residues. In germline, CDR1 is SEHNR, CDR2 FQNEAQ (reference sequence). The CDR3 DNA is TGTGCCAGCGGCTTACTTCAGGGCCGGGACCCAGATACGCAGTACTTT. This translates into CASGLLQGRDPDTQYF.

The chain carries TRBV5-6 and TRBJ2-7, with TRBD1 as a possible D gene (5 bases). The V end was cut by 4 bases, the J end by 5 bases, with 13 bases between. CDR3 length: 13 amino acids. Germline V lookup: CDR1 SGHDT, CDR2 YYEEEE. The CDR3 is CASSRTSPHEQYF. The CDR3 bases are TGTGCCAGCAGCCGGACAAGCCCCCACGAGCAGTACTTC.

The J gene is TRBJ1-2, the V gene TRBV10-2, with TRBD1 matching 7 bases. The V segment lost 7 bases and the J segment 4 bases; nucleotides outside the gene matches: 18. CDR1 and CDR2 (germline): WSHSY, SAAADI. This CDR3 is 17 amino acids long. As DNA, the CDR3 is TGCGCCAGCAACCCCGAAACCCGGGACAGCGGCGTCTATGGCTACACCTTC. Its protein is CASNPETRDSGVYGYTF.

About this clonotype itself: The conserved closing phenylalanine or tryptophan is absent in this CDR3, likely reflecting a read error. The limits of the CDR3 on the DNA are not certain, so only TCRdb's listed CDR3 is given. The chain carries TRBV7-2 and TRBJ2-5; TRBD2 was called by the table and not checked on the DNA. The CDR3 region is 16 residues in length, termini included. In germline, CDR1 is SGHTA, CDR2 FQGNSA. This CDR3 is CASSLDGASGRQTRYL.

Only a few counts were recorded for this clonotype. The chain uses TRBV19 and TRBJ2-4; 10 bases fit TRBD1. This CDR3 has 14 amino acids. With 9 bases clipped from V and 1 base from J, the junction kept 3 bases outside the gene matches. In germline, CDR1 is LNHDA, CDR2 SQIVND (reference sequence). The CDR3 here is CASGTGDAKNIQYF. The CDR3 nucleotides read TGTGCCAGCGGGACAGGGGACGCCAAAAACATTCAGTACTTC.

This chain uses TRBV7-8 with TRBJ2-3; no definite D call. Matching the DNA end better, TRBJ2-7 makes the J call doubtful. Germline values: CDR1 SGHVS, CDR2 FQNEAQ. The length of the CDR3 is 12 residues. The DNA of the CDR3 is TGTGCCAGCAGCTTAGCGCATGATACGCAGTACTTC. Its protein product is CASSLAHDTQYF.

This clonotype was seen at least ten times. This sequence joins TRBV11-1 and TRBJ2-7; 8 bases match TRBD2. Germline values: CDR1 SGHAT, CDR2 FQDESV (reference sequence). The V segment lost 5 bases and the J segment 4 bases; nucleotides outside the gene matches: 10. The CDR3 contains 15 residues. The DNA for the CDR3 is TGTGCCAGCAGCGAAGAGCGGGAGAGGTATTACGAGCAGTACTTC. Translating gives CASSEERERYYEQYF.

This chain connects TRBV7-3 to TRBJ2-4; TRBD2 might be the D (7 bases). The DNA end favors TRBJ2-5, so the J call may be wrong. This CDR3 region has 17 residues. Germline V lookup: CDR1 SGHTA, CDR2 FQGTGA. CDR3 nucleotides: TGTGCCAGCAGCGCGGTACCGGGGGGCCGTGACAAAAAGACCCAGTACTTC. This codes for CASSAVPGGRDKKTQYF.

The sample holds many counts of this clonotype. The chain has TRBV5-4 and TRBJ2-1; 11 nucleotides line up with TRBD1. The CDR3 consists of 14 residues. After removal of 4 bases from V and 8 bases from J, the junction contained 5 bases not matched to a gene. Germline V gene sequence: CDR1 SGHNT, CDR2 YYREEE (reference sequence). The CDR3 nucleotides are TGTGCCAGCAGCCCGGACAGGGGGCCCTATGAGCAGTTCTTC. As protein: CASSPDRGPYEQFF.

The chain carries TRBV6-2 or TRBV6-3 and TRBJ1-2, with 8 nucleotides matching TRBD1. V lost 7 bases to trimming and J lost 5 bases; unmatched junction nucleotides: 6. Germline CDR1 and CDR2: MNHEY and SVGEGT. The CDR3 extends over 13 amino acids. The CDR3 coding sequence is TGTGCCAGCACCACGGGACAGGCATATGGCTACACCTTC. It codes for CASTTGQAYGYTF.

About this clonotype itself: The germline gene is not matched at one end of the junction; a read error may be the cause. CDR3 sequence (DNA): TGTGCCAGCAGTTGGAGCGTCCAGGCTAGGGGGACCGGGGCGCTGTTTTTT. Translated: CASSWSVQARGTGALFF. The chain recombines TRBV12-3 or TRBV12-4 with TRBJ2-2, with D tentatively TRBD1 (6 bases). This CDR3 region has 17 residues.

The CDR3 DNA reads TGTGCCAGCACGGTAGTGGGGCGCGGGGACCAAAACACCCAGTACTTC. Protein: CASTVVGRGDQNTQYF. This sequence joins TRBV7-2 and TRBJ2-4, with D maybe TRBD2 (6 bases). Trimming removed 7 bases from V and 13 bases from J, with 29 bases in between. The CDR3 runs 16 residues. In germline, CDR1 is SGHTA, CDR2 FQGNSA.

This clonotype was seen many times. The rearrangement links TRBV27 to TRBJ2-2; 9 bases line up with TRBD2. Germline values: CDR1 MNHEY, CDR2 SMNVEV (reference sequence). This CDR3 comprises 18 residues. The junction had 17 bases not matched to a gene; V was cut back by 5 bases and J by 7 bases. This CDR3 is CASSHAGREGLSGGELFF. Written as DNA, the CDR3 is TGTGCCAGCAGTCACGCGGGGCGGGAGGGCCTAAGTGGCGGGGAGCTGTTTTTT.

This clonotype has at least ten counts. The chain recombines TRBV7-3 with TRBJ2-5; 8 positions agree with TRBD1. CDR3 length: 12 amino acids. CDR1 and CDR2 from the germline V gene are SGHTA and FQGTGA. Trimming removed 5 bases from V and 11 bases from J; junction bases left unmatched: 7. CDR3 residues: CASSTGGSEQYF. In DNA form, the CDR3 reads TGTGCCAGCAGCACAGGGGGTAGTGAGCAGTACTTC. The full variable domain, rest sourced from reference TRBV7-3 and TRBJ2-5, is GAGVSQTPSNKVTEKGKYVELRCDPISGHTALYWYRQSLGQGPEFLIYFQGTGAADDSGLPNDRFFAVRPEGSVSTLKIQRTERGDSAVYLCASSTGGSEQYFGPGTRLLVL.